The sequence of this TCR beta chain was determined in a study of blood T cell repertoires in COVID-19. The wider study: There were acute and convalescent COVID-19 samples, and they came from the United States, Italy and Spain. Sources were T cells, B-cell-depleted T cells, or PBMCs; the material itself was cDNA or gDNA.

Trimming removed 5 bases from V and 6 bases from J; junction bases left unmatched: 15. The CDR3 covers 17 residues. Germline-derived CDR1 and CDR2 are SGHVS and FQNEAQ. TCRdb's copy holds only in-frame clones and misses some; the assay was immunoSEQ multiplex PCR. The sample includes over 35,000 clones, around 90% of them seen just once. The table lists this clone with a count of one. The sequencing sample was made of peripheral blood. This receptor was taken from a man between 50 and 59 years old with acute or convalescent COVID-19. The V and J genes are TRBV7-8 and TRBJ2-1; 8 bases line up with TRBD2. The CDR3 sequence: CASSPDRGVAGSNEQFF. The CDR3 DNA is TGTGCCAGCAGCCCAGACCGAGGAGTAGCGGGATCCAATGAGCAGTTCTTC.